Below, 29 T cell receptor beta chains from the same sample are listed, as sequenced in a study of cytomegalovirus exposure and HLA in healthy donors. PCR used 60 Vbeta primers and 13 Jbeta primers. TCRdb's copy holds only in-frame clones and misses some; the assay was immunoSEQ multiplex PCR. The sample shows fewer than 180,000 clones, 79% of them seen only once. What was sequenced was PBMCs. The origin of the receptors is a man aged 50 or older in good health and CMV-seropositive.

The CDR3 nucleotides are TGTGCCAGTAGACGGACTAGCGGGGTTTATGAGACCCAGTACTTC. Translating it yields CASRRTSGVYETQYF. The V gene is TRBV19, the J gene TRBJ2-5; 12 bases align to TRBD2. CDR1 is LNHDA, CDR2 SQIVND, per germline (reference sequence). This CDR3 spans 15 amino acids. The V gene end was trimmed by 6 bases and the J gene end by 5 bases; junction bases not matched to a gene: 7.

The chain recombines TRBV11-2 with TRBJ1-1; D is uncertain. V was shortened by 5 bases and J by 1 base, with 14 bases between the two germline ends. The CDR3 loop spans 15 amino acids. The V gene's germline CDR1 is SGHAT and CDR2 FQNNGV. CDR3 nucleotides: TGTGCCAGCAGCACGGGGATCATTGCGAACACTGAAGCTTTCTTT. Translation: CASSTGIIANTEAFF.

J is TRBJ1-1 and V is TRBV27, with D perhaps matching TRBD1 (6 bases). Germline CDR1 and CDR2: MNHEY and SMNVEV (reference sequence). V was clipped by 8 bases and J by 5 bases, with 12 bases between them. This CDR3 is 12 amino acids long. The DNA of the CDR3 is TGTGCCAGCCTAGGGGGGGGAACTGAAGCTTTCTTT. Its protein product is CASLGGGTEAFF.

This clone was seen only a few times. The chain carries TRBV5-1 and TRBJ1-2; maybe TRBD1 (5 bases). Germline loops: CDR1 SGHRS, CDR2 YFSETQ. Between the trimmed V and J ends, which lost 3 bases and 8 bases, there was a span of 14 bases. The CDR3 covers 13 residues. The CDR3 region is CASSYQGLRGYTF. Written as DNA, the CDR3 is TGCGCCAGCAGCTATCAGGGTCTTAGGGGCTACACCTTC.

The genes are TRBV4-1 and TRBJ2-5; a possible D gene is TRBD2 (7 bases). The end of the DNA fits TRBJ2-7 better, so the J call may be wrong. There are 18 residues in the CDR3. CDR1 and CDR2 (germline): MGHRA, YSYEKL. The CDR3 DNA follows: TGCGCCAGCAGCCAAAGAACCCAACCGGGGGGCTATCCCTACGAGCAGTACTTC. Its translation: CASSQRTQPGGYPYEQYF.

The chain has TRBV28 and TRBJ1-1; perhaps TRBD1 as D (6 bases). The CDR3 has 15 residues. The V end lost 8 bases, the J end lost 6 bases, and 22 bases lay between the germline ends. The germline gives CDR1 MDHEN, CDR2 SYDVKM. The DNA of the CDR3 is TGTGCCAGCGACCGCAGGGGATCGGGCGGCGCTGAAGCTTTCTTT. It specifies CASDRRGSGGAEAFF.

This clone was recorded only once. The J gene is TRBJ2-3, the V gene TRBV9; TRBD2 is a possible D gene (6 bases). V was clipped by 3 bases and J by 3 bases, with 11 bases between them. The CDR3 consists of 14 residues. The V gene's germline CDR1 is SGDLS and CDR2 YYNGEE. The CDR3: CASSGGVGTDTQYF. The CDR3 nucleotides are TGTGCCAGCAGCGGGGGGGTTGGTACAGATACGCAGTATTTT.

This chain connects TRBV18 to TRBJ2-3; 10 positions match TRBD2. Germline CDR1 reads KGHSH; CDR2 reads LQKENI. This CDR3 is built from 15 residues. Losses at the gene ends were 5 bases for V and 0 bases for J; bases not matched to a gene: 2. As DNA, the CDR3 is TGTGCCAGCTCAAAGACTAGCGGGAGCACAGATACGCAGTATTTT. Protein: CASSKTSGSTDTQYF.

V is TRBV28 and J is TRBJ2-7, with 7 bases identical to TRBD1. This CDR3 spans 17 amino acids. The germline CDR1 and CDR2 sequences are MDHEN and SYDVKM. Germline trimming cut 6 bases from V and 0 bases from J; bases unmatched to any gene: 14. Written as DNA, the CDR3 is TGTGCCAGCAGCCATCAGGGGCAGGGGGTGAGCTCCTACGAGCAGTACTTC. It yields the protein CASSHQGQGVSSYEQYF.

The rearrangement uses TRBV5-1 and TRBJ2-3; perhaps TRBD1 as D (5 bases). The CDR3 has 16 amino acids. Per the germline V gene, CDR1 is SGHRS and CDR2 is YFSETQ. Trimming left V 3 bases short and J 8 bases short, with 22 bases between. The CDR3 DNA reads as TGCGCCAGCAGCTCCCTCAGGGCCCACAAGCCCTTTACGCAGTATTTT. This sequence encodes CASSSLRAHKPFTQYF.

The rearrangement joins TRBV7-3 to TRBJ2-6, with a possible D match to TRBD1 (6 bases). Trimming removed 4 bases at V and 2 bases at J, with 9 bases between. CDR3 length equals 15 residues. Germline CDR1 is SGHTA and CDR2 is FQGTGA. The CDR3 bases are TGTGCCAGCAGCTACACAGGGCCTGGGGCCAACGTCCTGACTTTC. Translated, it gives CASSYTGPGANVLTF. The full variable domain, in which reference TRBV7-3 and TRBJ2-6 provide the parts outside the CDR3, is GAGVSQTPSNKVTEKGKYVELRCDPISGHTALYWYRQSLGQGPEFLIYFQGTGAADDSGLPNDRFFAVRPEGSVSTLKIQRTERGDSAVYLCASSYTGPGANVLTFGAGSRLTVL.

The CDR3 DNA reads as TGTGCCAGCACCCTAGCGGGAGTGGTGAACATTCAGTACTTC. It specifies CASTLAGVVNIQYF. The V and J genes are TRBV6-1 and TRBJ2-4, with 10 positions matching TRBD2. CDR1 and CDR2 (germline): MNHNS, SASEGT. Unmatched junction bases numbered 7, after V lost 7 bases and J lost 7 bases. This CDR3 is 14 amino acids long.

This clone has a handful of counts. In DNA form, the CDR3 reads TGTGCCAGCAGTGAAAAGCTAAGTGAACAAGAGACCCAGTACTTC. Its translation is CASSEKLSEQETQYF. The rearrangement links TRBV6-1 to TRBJ2-5; the D is unclear. The CDR3 consists of 15 residues. Trimming removed 2 bases from V and 2 bases from J, with 12 bases in between. Germline loops: CDR1 MNHNS, CDR2 SASEGT.

In the case of this clone: The germline gene is not matched at one end of the junction; a read error may be the cause. The J gene is TRBJ2-7, the V gene TRBV7-9, with TRBD2 as a possible D gene (6 bases). The CDR3 totals 13 residues. The germline V gene encodes CDR1 SEHNR and CDR2 FQNEAQ (reference sequence). Here the CDR3 DNA reads TGTTCCAGCAGCTTAGCCACGACTAGTCGAAAGTACTTC. This sequence encodes CSSSLATTSRKYF.

The V gene is TRBV4-2, the J gene TRBJ2-2; 7 nucleotides line up with TRBD1. V was clipped by 3 bases and J by 4 bases; unmatched bases: 5. CDR3 length: 15 residues. CDR1 and CDR2 (germline): LGHNA, YNFKEQ. CDR3 nucleotide sequence: TGTGCCAGCAGCCACATCACAGGGGTCACCGGGGAGCTGTTTTTT. Translation gives CASSHITGVTGELFF.

The rearrangement uses TRBV6-4 and TRBJ2-1, with D possibly TRBD2 on 5 matching bases. From germline, CDR1 is MRHNA and CDR2 SNTAGT. This CDR3 comprises 15 residues. V lost 0 bases, J lost 7 bases, and 13 bases lay in between. CDR3: CASSDSEGLSNEQFF. CDR3 sequence (DNA): TGTGCCAGCAGTGACTCAGAGGGTCTATCTAATGAGCAGTTCTTC.

This rearrangement joins TRBV30 to TRBJ2-7, with 14 positions matching TRBD2. The V segment lost 3 bases and the J segment 4 bases; nucleotides outside the gene matches: 8. The CDR3 sequence is 16 residues long. Germline V gives CDR1 GTSNPN, CDR2 SVGIG (reference sequence). As DNA, the CDR3 is TGTGCCTGGAGCAGGGGACTAGCGGGAGAAGGTTACGAGCAGTACTTC. This translates into CAWSRGLAGEGYEQYF.

CDR3 sequence (DNA): TGTGCCAGCAGCTTTTTAACTAGCGGGAGGGCCAATGAGCAGTTCTTC. This codes for CASSFLTSGRANEQFF. The chain combines TRBV11-2 with TRBJ2-1; 13 bases agree with TRBD2. The CDR3 contains 16 residues. Germline-derived CDR1 and CDR2 are SGHAT and FQNNGV. V shed 3 bases and J 6 bases; nucleotides not matched to a gene: 5.

J is TRBJ2-7 and V is TRBV10-3, with 9 bases identical to TRBD1. Trimming took 6 bases from V and 2 from J; bases not matched to a gene: 14. The germline V gene encodes CDR1 ENHRY and CDR2 SYGVKD. CDR3 size: 17 residues. The CDR3 protein is CAIRGGQGITYPYEQYF. The CDR3 DNA is TGTGCCATCAGGGGGGGACAGGGAATTACCTACCCCTACGAGCAGTACTTC.

The V call is TRBV9, the J call TRBJ2-3; 14 bases agree with TRBD2. The CDR3 has 16 amino acids. V shed 4 bases, J shed 4 bases, and the junction held 5 bases outside the gene matches. Germline CDR1 and CDR2: SGDLS and YYNGEE. CDR3 loop: CASSPRLAGGADTQYF. The CDR3 DNA reads TGTGCCAGCAGCCCCCGACTAGCGGGAGGGGCAGATACGCAGTATTTT.

The chain couples TRBV10-3 to TRBJ2-5; D remains unclear. Germline CDR1 reads ENHRY; CDR2 reads SYGVKD. This CDR3 is 14 amino acids long. With 7 bases removed from V and 1 base from J, the gap between germline ends came to 13 bases. The CDR3 region has the DNA TGTGCCATCAATCACGATGACTCCCAAGAGACCCAGTACTTC. This gives the protein CAINHDDSQETQYF.

The V gene is TRBV6-1, the J gene TRBJ1-6; D remains ambiguous. Germline V gene sequence: CDR1 MNHNS, CDR2 SASEGT. The CDR3 sequence is 15 residues long. The V gene lost 7 bases and the J gene lost 9 bases, with 19 bases spanning the gap. DNA for the CDR3: TGTGCCAGCATCTCCCGAAGTCCTTCGGGTTCACCCCTCCACTTT. Its protein is CASISRSPSGSPLHF.

This rearrangement joins TRBV28 to TRBJ2-7; perhaps TRBD1 as D (5 bases). CDR3 size: 14 residues. Trimming pared 6 bases from V and 7 bases from J, leaving 19 bases between. Germline CDR1 reads MDHEN; CDR2 reads SYDVKM. The CDR3 sequence: CASRAGISSVEQYF. The CDR3 DNA follows: TGTGCCAGCAGGGCAGGGATCTCTTCGGTTGAGCAGTACTTC.

V usage is TRBV28 and J usage is TRBJ1-1, with 7 bases identical to TRBD1. CDR3 length equals 15 residues. The V gene's germline CDR1 is MDHEN and CDR2 SYDVKM. Trimming removed 2 bases from V and 2 bases from J; junction bases left unmatched: 5. In nucleotides, the CDR3 is TGTGCCAGCAGTTTACGGGCAGGGGGTAACACTGAAGCTTTCTTT. Its protein is CASSLRAGGNTEAFF. The full variable domain, completed using reference TRBV28 and TRBJ1-1, is DVKVTQSSRYLVKRTGEKVFLECVQDMDHENMFWYRQDPGLGLRLIYFSYDVKMKEKGDIPEGYSVSREKKERFSLILESASTNQTSMYLCASSLRAGGNTEAFFGQGTRLTVV.

The chain recombines TRBV7-9 with TRBJ1-1; a possible D gene is TRBD1 (5 bases). This CDR3 is built from 14 residues. Germline V CDR1 and CDR2: SEHNR, FQNEAQ (reference sequence). V shed 3 bases and J shed 3 bases, with 11 bases lying between them. The CDR3 DNA sequence: TGTGCCAGCAGCTTCCCAGGGATAGACACTGAAGCTTTCTTT. Protein sequence: CASSFPGIDTEAFF.

This chain connects TRBV5-1 to TRBJ1-1; 7 nucleotides align to TRBD1. This CDR3 is built from 13 residues. The ends lost 5 bases at V and 5 bases at J; junction bases unmatched: 6. Germline CDR1 is SGHRS and CDR2 is YFSETQ. CDR3 amino acids: CASSPPGGTEAFF. In DNA, the CDR3 is TGCGCCAGCAGTCCCCCAGGGGGAACTGAAGCTTTCTTT.

Turning to this clone: The germline gene is not matched at one end of the junction; a read error may be the cause. The chain has TRBV7-9 and TRBJ1-1; 7 nucleotides match TRBD1. The CDR3 is made up of 15 amino acids. Looked up from germline, CDR1 is SEHNR and CDR2 is FQNEAQ (reference sequence). In nucleotides, the CDR3 is TGTTCCAGCAGCCCCCGGGACAGACGACCCACTGAAGCTTTCTTT. This codes for CSSSPRDRRPTEAFF.

The V and J genes are TRBV6-1 and TRBJ1-1; perhaps TRBD1 as D (5 bases). Between the trimmed V and J ends, which lost 7 bases and 2 bases, there was a span of 14 bases. The CDR3 length is 14 residues. Germline CDR1 MNHNS, CDR2 SASEGT. CDR3 amino acids: CASIRGGANTEAFF. Written as DNA, the CDR3 is TGTGCCAGCATCCGGGGAGGGGCCAACACTGAAGCTTTCTTT.

The chain uses TRBV29-1 and TRBJ1-5, with 7 bases lining up with TRBD1. CDR1 and CDR2 from the germline V gene are SQVTM and ANQGSEA. This CDR3 region has 11 residues. With 7 bases clipped from V and 5 bases from J, the junction kept 2 bases outside the gene matches. The CDR3 reads CSATGDQPQHF. The CDR3 DNA sequence: TGCAGCGCCACAGGGGATCAGCCCCAGCATTTT.